This is a list of T cell receptor beta chains from one sample in a study of T cell repertoires in cytomegalovirus infection. TCRdb reprocessed the reads with MiXCR, giving one entry per CDR3 protein. In the table there are around 630,000 distinct CDR3 sequences, roughly 26% of which are singletons. Sequenced: CD8+ T cells from PBMCs. Receptor source: a human donor in good health (CMV status not recorded). Some clones in this sample may be carry-over from other donors' samples. Both conserved end residues are part of each CDR3. Fields, in order: V gene, J gene, clone size, D gene, CDR3 protein, CDR3 DNA. D genes are given only for firm matches. Size values are once, few and many counts, or a class for expanded clones, and some rows have none.

TRBV6-5	TRBJ2-1	-	TRBD2	CASSYPGTSGEGAYNEQFF	TGTGCCAGCAGTTACCCCGGGACTAGCGGGGAGGGGGCCTACAATGAGCAGTTCTTC
TRBV20-1	TRBJ1-1	few	-	CSATLDGLNTEAFF	TGCAGTGCCACTCTGGACGGCCTGAACACTGAAGCTTTCTTT
TRBV4-2	TRBJ2-3	few	-	CASSQDPGGVTDTQYF	TGTGCCAGCAGCCAAGACCCAGGGGGGGTCACAGATACGCAGTATTTT
TRBV6-5	TRBJ1-1	-	-	CASSYGTVVMNTEAFF	TGTGCCAGCAGTTACGGGACGGTCGTGATGAACACTGAAGCTTTCTTT
TRBV7-3	TRBJ2-1	many	TRBD2	CASSSAGVDNEQFF	TGTGCCAGCAGCTCCGCGGGGGTCGACAATGAGCAGTTCTTC
TRBV7-9	TRBJ1-5	many	-	CASSLGGAQPQHF	TGTGCCAGCAGCTTAGGAGGAGCTCAGCCCCAGCATTTT
TRBV6-6	TRBJ1-5	many	-	CASSYGGNGGNQPQHF	TGTGCCAGCAGTTACGGAGGGAACGGGGGCAATCAGCCCCAGCATTTT
TRBV18	TRBJ2-1	few	-	CASSQRFQNEQFF	TGTGCCAGCTCACAGCGGTTTCAGAATGAGCAGTTCTTC
TRBV20-1	TRBJ2-1	few	TRBD1	CSARSDRTPLSGQFF	TGCAGTGCTAGATCGGACAGGACCCCCTTATCGGGGCAGTTCTTC
TRBV20-1	TRBJ1-1	many	-	CSADTVGRASTEAFF	TGCAGTGCCGACACCGTCGGCAGGGCCTCCACTGAAGCTTTCTTT
TRBV5-1	TRBJ2-1	few	TRBD1	CASSLIQGDNEQFF	TGCGCCAGCAGCTTGATACAGGGGGACAATGAGCAGTTCTTC
TRBV7-2	TRBJ1-6	-	TRBD1	CASNRGQGRSSPLYF	TGTGCCAGCAACCGGGGACAGGGAAGGAGCTCACCCCTCTACTTT
TRBV4-1	TRBJ1-1	-	-	CASSQSTMNTEAFF	TGCGCCAGCAGCCAGAGCACCATGAACACTGAAGCTTTCTTT
TRBV7-2	TRBJ1-1	many	-	CASSPNLGAHTEAFF	TGTGCCAGCAGCCCAAATTTAGGGGCCCACACTGAAGCTTTCTTT
TRBV20-1	TRBJ1-1	-	-	CSASGDWGTEAFF	TGCAGTGCTAGCGGCGATTGGGGCACTGAAGCTTTCTTT
TRBV28	TRBJ1-4	-	-	CASSPGEGREKLFF	TGTGCCAGCAGTCCCGGGGAGGGGCGAGAAAAACTGTTTTTT
TRBV25-1	TRBJ1-2	-	-	CASSDQVNYGYTF	TGTGCCAGCAGTGACCAGGTTAACTATGGCTACACCTTC
TRBV2	TRBJ2-1	-	-	CASNLDPSSYNEQFF	TGTGCCAGCAATTTGGACCCGAGCTCCTACAATGAGCAGTTCTTC
TRBV7-2	TRBJ2-1	few	-	CASSFGGGPGEQFF	TGTGCCAGCAGCTTTGGGGGGGGCCCGGGGGAGCAGTTCTTC
TRBV2	TRBJ2-5	few	TRBD2	CASRDASGGFQETQYF	TGTGCCAGCAGAGACGCTAGCGGGGGTTTCCAAGAGACCCAGTACTTC
TRBV7-2	TRBJ1-5	-	-	CASSLGHGGDQPQHF	TGTGCCAGCAGCTTAGGCCATGGGGGGGATCAGCCCCAGCATTTT
TRBV7-9	TRBJ2-1	few	TRBD1	CASSFGTGGGTGYNEQFF	TGTGCCAGCAGCTTCGGGACAGGGGGCGGAACTGGCTACAATGAGCAGTTCTTC
TRBV19	TRBJ2-1	-	-	CASTIGGGSYNEQFF	TGTGCCAGTACCATAGGGGGGGGATCCTACAATGAGCAGTTCTTC
TRBV20-1	TRBJ1-1	few	TRBD1	CSARAPNRGNTEAFF	TGCAGTGCTAGAGCACCCAACAGGGGAAACACTGAAGCTTTCTTT
TRBV7-2	TRBJ2-5	many	TRBD2	CASILGAGGNQETQYF	TGTGCCAGCATCCTGGGTGCGGGGGGAAACCAAGAGACCCAGTACTTC
TRBV7-3	TRBJ2-1	few	-	CASSGNRHPLPNEQFF	TGTGCCAGCAGCGGCAACAGGCACCCCCTCCCCAATGAGCAGTTCTTC
TRBV7-9	TRBJ2-5	many	-	CASSLSKPSKTQYF	TGTGCCAGCAGCTTATCTAAACCTTCAAAGACCCAGTACTTC
TRBV24-1	TRBJ2-1	-	-	CATSDLRRNEQFF	TGTGCCACCAGTGATCTCAGGAGAAATGAGCAGTTCTTC
TRBV7-9	TRBJ2-5	many	TRBD2	CASSSTGTRVEETQYF	TGTGCCAGCAGCTCGACCGGGACTAGGGTGGAAGAGACCCAGTACTTC
TRBV28	TRBJ1-2	few	-	CASGQGNGYTF	TGTGCCAGCGGTCAGGGGAATGGCTACACCTTC
TRBV29-1	TRBJ1-2	-	-	CSVPGPGNGYTF	TGCAGCGTCCCGGGACCCGGTAATGGCTACACCTTC
TRBV11-2	TRBJ2-7	few	TRBD2	CASSSIAGALYEQYF	TGTGCCAGCAGCAGCATAGCGGGGGCACTATACGAGCAGTACTTC
TRBV20-1	TRBJ2-3	once	TRBD1	CSAFSYRGRGPFADTQYF	TGCAGTGCCTTTTCTTACAGGGGGCGAGGGCCCTTCGCAGATACGCAGTATTTT
TRBV7-2	TRBJ1-6	many	-	CASSPLASSPLHF	TGTGCCAGCAGCCCACTGGCATCTTCACCCCTCCACTTT
TRBV7-6	TRBJ2-7	few	TRBD1	CASSLVQGISEQYF	TGTGCCAGCAGCTTAGTACAGGGGATTAGCGAGCAGTACTTC
TRBV7-9	TRBJ1-5	many	TRBD1	CASSLTGQGDQPQHF	TGTGCCAGCAGCTTAACGGGACAGGGCGATCAGCCCCAGCATTTT
TRBV7-9	TRBJ1-1	many	TRBD1	CASTLGTAKNTEAFF	TGTGCCAGCACCTTAGGGACAGCCAAGAACACTGAAGCTTTCTTT
TRBV10-3	TRBJ2-5	many	TRBD2	CAISGLAGGNQETQYF	TGTGCCATCAGTGGACTAGCGGGGGGTAACCAAGAGACCCAGTACTTC
TRBV7-6	TRBJ2-2	-	-	CANLWGTGELFF	TGTGCCAACCTTTGGGGCACCGGGGAGCTGTTTTTT
TRBV6-5	TRBJ2-2	-	-	CASSPIHTGELFF	TGTGCCAGCAGCCCGATCCACACCGGGGAGCTGTTTTTT
TRBV9	TRBJ2-2	-	TRBD1	CASSATGAGGELFF	TGTGCCAGCAGCGCAACAGGGGCCGGCGGGGAGCTGTTTTTT
TRBV15	TRBJ2-1	once	-	CATSRSTGRGYNEQFF	TGTGCCACCAGCAGATCGACAGGTCGGGGGTACAATGAGCAGTTCTTC
TRBV14	TRBJ2-3	-	-	CVSSQEWQDSADTQYF	TGTGTCAGCAGCCAAGAGTGGCAGGATAGCGCAGATACGCAGTATTTT
TRBV12-5	TRBJ2-2	few	TRBD2	CASGLDPGGDGPSFLTGELFF	TGTGCTAGTGGTTTGGACCCCGGGGGGGACGGACCATCATTTTTGACCGGGGAGCTGTTTTTT
TRBV28	TRBJ1-3	few	TRBD1	CASSSNTQGALGNTIYF	TGTGCCAGCAGTTCAAATACACAGGGGGCGCTCGGAAACACCATATATTTT
TRBV7-9	TRBJ2-5	few	TRBD2	CASSSTSGGAKETQYF	TGTGCCAGCAGCTCCACTAGCGGGGGGGCCAAAGAGACCCAGTACTTC
TRBV28	TRBJ2-1	many	TRBD1	CASSSFRQGGSYNEQFF	TGTGCCAGCAGTTCCTTCAGACAGGGGGGGTCCTACAATGAGCAGTTCTTC
TRBV15	TRBJ2-1	-	-	CATRPIRRLGPNEQFF	TGTGCCACCAGACCAATCAGGAGGCTGGGGCCCAATGAGCAGTTCTTC
TRBV6-6	TRBJ2-5	-	TRBD1	CASSYSTGWETQYF	TGTGCCAGCAGTTACTCGACAGGGTGGGAGACCCAGTACTTC
TRBV2	TRBJ1-1	-	-	CASLERRTEAFF	TGTGCCAGCTTGGAAAGAAGGACTGAAGCTTTCTTT
TRBV20-1	TRBJ1-1	few	-	CSARVILQRGTEAFF	TGCAGTGCTAGAGTTATCCTACAAAGAGGCACTGAAGCTTTCTTT